This is a list of T cell receptor beta chains from one sample in a study of CXCR3-negative and CXCR3-positive naive CD8 T cells. TCRdb re-called the 5' RACE reads, yielding one record per CDR3 amino acid sequence without DNA. The sample data list some 130,000 distinct CDR3 sequences. What was sequenced was naive CXCR3- CD8+ T cells from blood. The receptors were gathered from a human donor in good health. Some clones in this sample may be carry-over from other donors' samples. The CDR3 runs from the conserved cysteine through the conserved F or W. Each record gives: V gene, J gene, CDR3 protein.

v_call: TRBV12-3/TRBV12-4
j_call: TRBJ2-7
cdr3_aa: CASSFMGQGSYEQYF

v_call: TRBV28
j_call: TRBJ2-5
cdr3_aa: CASSFPQETQYF

v_call: TRBV29-1
j_call: TRBJ1-2
cdr3_aa: CSVETGGRDGYNF

v_call: TRBV5-1
j_call: TRBJ2-7
cdr3_aa: CASSLVQGFPYEQYF

v_call: TRBV5-5
j_call: TRBJ1-1
cdr3_aa: CASSFTPYTEAFF

v_call: TRBV5-1
j_call: TRBJ2-2
cdr3_aa: CASSLEAGTGVNTGELFF

v_call: TRBV29-1
j_call: TRBJ2-1
cdr3_aa: CSATSAPDYNEQFF

v_call: TRBV5-6
j_call: TRBJ2-7
cdr3_aa: CASSLLAGYHEQYF

v_call: TRBV11-2
j_call: TRBJ2-5
cdr3_aa: CASSLGVTVETQYF

v_call: TRBV28
j_call: TRBJ2-1
cdr3_aa: CASNPLATTDNEQFF

v_call: TRBV12-3/TRBV12-4
j_call: TRBJ2-1
cdr3_aa: CASSPSGSFYNEQFF

v_call: TRBV3-1
j_call: TRBJ2-7
cdr3_aa: CASSQRASSHYSSYEQYF

v_call: TRBV12-3/TRBV12-4
j_call: TRBJ2-7
cdr3_aa: CASSPGEGNYEQYF

v_call: TRBV6-2/TRBV6-3
j_call: TRBJ2-1
cdr3_aa: CASLEGETYNEQFF

v_call: TRBV19
j_call: TRBJ2-1
cdr3_aa: CASSSAGVGNEQFF

v_call: TRBV25-1
j_call: TRBJ2-1
cdr3_aa: CASSPTLAGGLTYNFYNEQFF

v_call: TRBV19
j_call: TRBJ2-5
cdr3_aa: CASSPTGAMETQYF

v_call: TRBV20-1
j_call: TRBJ2-7
cdr3_aa: CSANLASYEQYF

v_call: TRBV29-1
j_call: TRBJ2-7
cdr3_aa: CNAWGGGEQYF

v_call: TRBV11-3
j_call: TRBJ2-7
cdr3_aa: CASSTRTETSYEQYF

v_call: TRBV7-6
j_call: TRBJ2-7
cdr3_aa: CASSIGRSSYEQYF

v_call: TRBV7-8
j_call: TRBJ2-3
cdr3_aa: CASSLDGGVYTQYF

v_call: TRBV7-8
j_call: TRBJ1-2
cdr3_aa: CASTTFGYRYGYTF

v_call: TRBV7-2
j_call: TRBJ2-1
cdr3_aa: CASSRQLPGTSAHEQFF

v_call: TRBV7-6
j_call: TRBJ2-1
cdr3_aa: CASSLPTAGGIYNEQFF

v_call: TRBV28
j_call: TRBJ1-1
cdr3_aa: CASSLGGPNTEAFF

v_call: TRBV3-1
j_call: TRBJ1-2
cdr3_aa: CASSQDANTDPGGYTF

v_call: TRBV20-1
j_call: TRBJ2-3
cdr3_aa: CSARDRSRWDTQYF

v_call: TRBV20-1
j_call: TRBJ1-5
cdr3_aa: CSARGRVDYSNQPQHF

v_call: TRBV15
j_call: TRBJ1-5
cdr3_aa: CATSRDSGTSQPQHF

v_call: TRBV20-1
j_call: TRBJ2-7
cdr3_aa: CSARARTGDSYEQYF